The 26 T cell receptor beta chains below were found in one sample sequenced in a study of metastatic and nonmetastatic thyroid tumors. TCRdb re-processed the PCR reads through MiXCR. The repertoire has tens of thousands of clones, roughly a quarter of them found once; the top ten carry around 10%. Not a single patient had been given any form of treatment at any point before undergoing thyroid surgery. Sequenced sample: tumor tissue. These receptors all stem from a male donor with papillary thyroid cancer or a benign thyroid nodule (not recorded which). Some clones in this sample may be carry-over from other donors' samples.

By its share, this clone is medium-sized (0.01 to 0.1%). J is TRBJ2-1 and V is TRBV27; D is unclear. The CDR3 consists of 13 residues. Trimming removed 5 bases at V and 4 bases at J, with 9 bases between. CDR1 is MNHEY, CDR2 SMNVEV, per germline (reference sequence). CDR3 residues: CASSSSNYNEQFF. DNA of the CDR3: TGTGCCAGCAGTAGCTCTAATTACAATGAGCAGTTCTTC.

This clone was observed a few times. The junction departs from the called germline gene at one end, perhaps through a read error. In the same sample, other DNA sequences code for this CDR3. The V call is TRBV7-7, the J call TRBJ2-1; possible D gene TRBD2, 6 bases. This CDR3 has 14 residues. The germline V gene has CDR1 SSHAT and CDR2 FNYEAQ (reference sequence). The chain's CDR3 is CASSTGLASNEQFF. The CDR3 region has the DNA TGTGCTAGCAGTACGGGGCTAGCGAGCAATGAGCAGTTCTTC.

This clone was seen at least ten times. This chain connects TRBV19 to TRBJ2-6; 9 nucleotides align to TRBD1. Germline V CDR1 and CDR2: LNHDA, SQIVND (reference sequence). There are 15 residues in the CDR3. Germline trimming cut 5 bases from V and 2 bases from J; bases unmatched to any gene: 1. CDR3 residues: CASSWDRAGANVLTF. The CDR3 bases are TGTGCCAGTAGTTGGGACAGGGCTGGGGCCAACGTCCTGACTTTC.

This clone has just a few counts. One junction end does not reproduce the germline sequence, and a read error may be involved. This rearrangement joins TRBV7-8 to TRBJ1-1; D remains unclear. Germline lookup yields CDR1 SGHVS and CDR2 FQNEAQ. The CDR3 has 14 amino acids. CDR3 protein: CASSDDTPGTEALF. In DNA form, the CDR3 reads TGTGCCAGCAGCGATGACACCCCGGGAACTGAAGCTCTCTTT.

The sample holds many counts of this clone. The chain recombines TRBV12-3 or TRBV12-4 with TRBJ2-7, with D perhaps being TRBD1 or TRBD2 (5 bases each). This CDR3 has 13 residues. Trimming pared 8 bases from V and 4 bases from J, leaving 15 bases between. This CDR3 is CASPLGEQYEQYF. CDR3 sequence (DNA): TGTGCCAGCCCTTTGGGGGAGCAGTACGAGCAGTACTTC.

This clone has a count of ten or more. This rearrangement joins TRBV9 to TRBJ1-1; 7 nucleotides line up with TRBD1. Per the germline V gene, CDR1 is SGDLS and CDR2 is YYNGEE. This CDR3 region has 14 residues. V trimming: 0 bases; J trimming: 4 bases; junction bases outside the gene matches: 3. This chain's CDR3 is CASSVAWTGTEAFF. CDR3 in DNA: TGTGCCAGCAGCGTAGCATGGACAGGCACTGAAGCTTTCTTT.

Regarding this clone: The same CDR3 also results from other DNA sequences found in this sample. The chain recombines TRBV20-1 with TRBJ2-1, with TRBD1 identical over 9 bases. V shed 6 bases, J shed 3 bases, and the junction held 9 bases outside the gene matches. The CDR3 extends over 15 amino acids. Germline-derived CDR1 and CDR2 are DFQATT and SNEGSKA (reference sequence). CDR3 protein: CSAALPDRGYNEQFF. The CDR3 DNA reads as TGCAGTGCAGCACTACCGGACAGGGGCTACAATGAGCAGTTCTTC.

Sample share makes this clone medium-sized. The chain recombines TRBV6-2 or TRBV6-3 with TRBJ2-7; TRBD1 matches at 11 bases. The CDR3 is 14 residues long. Germline V CDR1 and CDR2: MNHEY, SVGEGT. The ends lost 5 bases at V and 6 bases at J; junction bases unmatched: 6. The CDR3 sequence is CASSRAGTGGEQYF. As DNA, the CDR3 is TGTGCCAGCAGTCGTGCCGGGACAGGGGGCGAGCAGTACTTC.

Worth noting for this clone: It may be a read error: a sequence one base away is much more abundant. The chain couples TRBV28 to TRBJ1-5; no clear D gene. In germline, CDR1 is MDHEN, CDR2 SYDVKM. Trimming shortened V by 8 bases and J by 10 bases, and 21 bases separated the two germline ends. This CDR3 region has 14 residues. CDR3 DNA sequence: TGTGCCAGCGCGTCCGGGAGCCCTAGCCATCCCCAGCATTTT. Its translation: CASASGSPSHPQHF.

About this clone itself: A much more abundant neighbour one base away suggests this may be a read error. The genes are TRBV7-9 and TRBJ1-5; D is unresolved. Trimming removed 4 bases from V and 3 bases from J, with 10 bases in between. Germline V gives CDR1 SEHNR, CDR2 FQNEAQ (reference sequence). CDR3 length: 14 residues. CDR3 DNA sequence: TGTGCCAGCAGCTCGGGGTCCTTCAATCAGCCCCAGCATTTT. It specifies CASSSGSFNQPQHF.

This clone was counted at least ten times. This may be a read error, as it is one base from a much larger clone. The chain joins TRBV20-1 to TRBJ1-3; maybe TRBD1 (6 bases). The CDR3 loop spans 17 amino acids. In germline, CDR1 is DFQATT, CDR2 SNEGSKA (reference sequence). The CDR3 reads CSTSTIWGRDSGNTIYF. The CDR3 coding sequence is TGCAGTACTAGTACGATCTGGGGGCGAGACTCTGGAAACACCATATATTTT.

Worth noting for this clone: This may be a read error: a much more frequent sequence differs by one nucleotide. Distinct nucleotide sequences in the sample also encode this CDR3. The chain joins TRBV6-1 to TRBJ2-5; no reliable D call. The germline V and J ends were trimmed by 6 bases and 5 bases, with 4 bases remaining between them. Germline CDR1 MNHNS, CDR2 SASEGT. This CDR3 is built from 10 residues. CDR3 residues: CASRRETQYF. CDR3 bases: TGTGCCAGCAGAAGGGAGACCCAGTACTTC.

This clone was counted many times. The chain has TRBV20-1 and TRBJ2-1; a possible D gene is TRBD1 (5 bases). This CDR3 has 13 amino acids. Deletions cut 3 bases from V and 6 bases from J, with 12 bases between. Per the germline V gene, CDR1 is DFQATT and CDR2 is SNEGSKA (reference sequence). CDR3 residues: CSARRQGGNEQFF. In nucleotides, the CDR3 is TGCAGTGCTAGGCGCCAGGGCGGCAATGAGCAGTTCTTC.

Comments on this clone: One end of the junction is discordant with germline, which a read error may explain. The V and J genes are TRBV7-8 and TRBJ2-7, with 8 positions matching TRBD2. CDR1 SGHVS and CDR2 FQNEAQ come from the germline V gene. This CDR3 comprises 15 residues. CDR3 coding DNA: TGTCCCAGCAGCTTACCCGGACTAGCCGGTAGGGAGCAGTACTTC. Translating it yields CPSSLPGLAGREQYF.

A note on this clone: An end of the junction does not agree with germline; a read error may underlie this. V is TRBV27 and J is TRBJ1-5; a possible D gene is TRBD1 (5 bases). Germline-derived CDR1 and CDR2 are MNHEY and SMNVEV (reference sequence). CDR3 length equals 15 residues. CDR3: CASSSGKGSVQPKHF. In DNA form, the CDR3 reads TGTGCCAGCAGTTCCGGAAAGGGGTCTGTTCAGCCCAAGCATTTT.

This clone was recorded at least ten times. V is TRBV20-1 and J is TRBJ1-5; D not certain. The CDR3 is 14 residues long. Trimming took 0 bases from V and 2 from J, leaving 8 bases between them. CDR1 and CDR2 (germline): DFQATT, SNEGSKA (reference sequence). The CDR3 loop is CSARDRAGNQPQHF. CDR3 nucleotide sequence: TGCAGTGCTAGAGATCGGGCAGGCAATCAGCCCCAGCATTTT.

To note about this clone: It is likely a read error, because the conserved phenylalanine at the end of the CDR3 is missing. CDR3: CSARDRISGREEFSYEQYC. The CDR3 DNA reads as TGCAGTGCTAGAGATCGGATTAGCGGGAGGGAAGAGTTTAGTTACGAGCAGTACTGC. The chain couples TRBV20-1 to TRBJ2-7; 11 bases agree with TRBD2. Germline trimming cut 0 bases from V and 4 bases from J; bases unmatched to any gene: 17. This CDR3 is built from 19 residues. The germline V gene encodes CDR1 DFQATT and CDR2 SNEGSKA (reference sequence).

Ten or more counts support this clone. The sample contains more than one DNA sequence encoding this CDR3. The chain carries TRBV27 and TRBJ1-5; unclear D gene. The CDR3 sequence is 14 residues long. Trimming removed 0 bases at V and 2 bases at J, with 5 bases between. The V gene's germline CDR1 is MNHEY and CDR2 SMNVEV (reference sequence). The CDR3 DNA is TGTGCCAGCAGTTTATCGGGAGGCAATCAGCCCCAGCATTTT. Amino acids: CASSLSGGNQPQHF.

CDR3 bases: TGTGCCAGCAGCGCCATTGGGGACAGGAGATTCTACGAGCAGTACTTC. The encoded protein is CASSAIGDRRFYEQYF. The V and J genes are TRBV6-1 and TRBJ2-7; TRBD1 agrees at 8 bases. The CDR3 is 16 amino acids. V was clipped by 6 bases and J by 3 bases; unmatched bases: 13. Germline CDR1 reads MNHNS; CDR2 reads SASEGT.

There are many counts of this clone. The chain combines TRBV7-8 with TRBJ2-7; the D gene is possibly TRBD2 (6 bases). CDR1 is SGHVS and CDR2 is FQNEAQ in the germline V gene. The CDR3 sequence is 15 residues long. The V end lost 5 bases, the J end lost 7 bases, and 21 bases lay between the germline ends. The CDR3 bases are TGTGCCAGCAGCCCCCCCCCGGGACTCTACGGGGAGCAGTACTTC. The encoded protein is CASSPPPGLYGEQYF.

This clone has only a few counts. The chain combines TRBV19 with TRBJ2-2; 9 bases match TRBD1. The germline CDR1 and CDR2 sequences are LNHDA and SQIVND (reference sequence). The CDR3 runs to 15 residues. V was clipped by 5 bases and J by 6 bases; unmatched bases: 7. CDR3: CASSPGDREAGELFF. DNA of the CDR3: TGTGCCAGTAGTCCAGGGGACAGGGAGGCCGGGGAGCTGTTTTTT. The full variable domain, with the rest looked up from reference TRBV19 and TRBJ2-2, is DGGITQSPKYLFRKEGQNVTLSCEQNLNHDAMYWYRQDPGQGLRLIYYSQIVNDFQKGDIAEGYSVSREKKESFPLTVTSAQKNPTAFYLCASSPGDREAGELFFGEGSRLTVL.

This clone has at least ten counts. The chain employs TRBV4-3 and TRBJ1-5; D remains ambiguous. This CDR3 contains 15 residues. The germline CDR1 and CDR2 sequences are LGHNA and YSLEER. V shed 0 bases and J shed 4 bases, with 10 bases lying between them. CDR3 DNA sequence: TGCGCCAGCAGCCAAGATAGGTGGTTAAATCAGCCCCAGCATTTT. Translated, it gives CASSQDRWLNQPQHF.

This clone was picked up many times. V gene TRBV4-3 combines with J gene TRBJ2-3; TRBD2 aligns across 7 bases. The V gene end was trimmed by 5 bases and the J gene end by 0 bases; junction bases not matched to a gene: 8. Per germline, CDR1 LGHNA and CDR2 YSLEER. CDR3 length: 16 amino acids. CDR3 loop: CASSLGRTSSTDTQYF. The DNA of the CDR3 is TGCGCCAGCAGCTTGGGACGGACTAGTAGCACAGATACGCAGTATTTT.

This clone was seen repeatedly, ten times or more. The chain employs TRBV6-1 and TRBJ2-2, with 9 positions matching TRBD2. CDR1 and CDR2 (germline): MNHNS, SASEGT. The ends lost 4 bases at V and 3 bases at J; junction bases unmatched: 0. CDR3 length: 14 residues. The CDR3 sequence: CASSVAGDTGELFF. For the CDR3, the DNA is TGTGCCAGCAGTGTAGCGGGAGACACCGGGGAGCTGTTTTTT.

This clone occurred many times. The chain recombines TRBV6-1 with TRBJ2-5, with 9 bases fitting TRBD1. After removal of 4 bases from V and 4 bases from J, the junction contained 10 bases not matched to a gene. The CDR3 covers 16 residues. CDR1 and CDR2 from the germline V gene are MNHNS and SASEGT. This chain's CDR3 is CASSVLPGQGSETQYF. The CDR3 DNA is TGTGCCAGCAGTGTTCTCCCGGGACAGGGTTCAGAGACCCAGTACTTC.

In its sample, this clone was seen many times. The chain links TRBV12-3 or TRBV12-4 to TRBJ2-7; 12 bases line up with TRBD2. The CDR3 spans 15 residues. V lost 3 bases, J lost 5 bases, and 5 bases stayed unmatched. The CDR3 DNA is TGTGCCAGCAGTTTCCTAGCGGGAGGGCCTCACGAGCAGTACTTC. Protein product: CASSFLAGGPHEQYF.